This TCR beta chain was profiled in a study of T cell repertoires in cytomegalovirus infection. Study-wide context: The study used recently identified HLA-C-restricted and well-studied HLA-B-restricted CMV epitopes. The public TCR beta signatures pointed to both CMV infection and matching HLA type.

MiXCR, run by TCRdb on the reads, gives a single entry per CDR3 protein. The sample has about 920,000 distinct CDR3 sequences; roughly 30% are singletons. Regarding the study as a whole: HLA-C-restricted CMV clonotypes gave the most frequent clonotype in two of eight donors. People with CMV and the relevant HLA were identified by cumulative public TCR beta family frequency.

This CDR3 comprises 15 residues. From germline, CDR1 is SGHTA and CDR2 FQGNSA. Trimming removed 1 base at V and 6 bases at J, with 14 bases between. Of note for this clonotype: Its antigen is not known.

The starting material was cultured CD8+ T cells from PBMCs, obtained from culture after CMV antigen stimulation. The source of this sequence is a human donor in good health (CMV status not recorded). Some clones in this sample may be carry-over from other donors' samples. The chain recombines TRBV7-2 with TRBJ2-3, with D tentatively TRBD1 (6 bases). CDR3 nucleotide sequence: TGTGCCAGCAGCTTAGGGTACGCGGACAGCGATACGCAGTATTTT. This codes for CASSLGYADSDTQYF. The full variable domain, in which reference TRBV7-2 and TRBJ2-3 provide the parts outside the CDR3, is GAGVSQSPSNKVTEKGKDVELRCDPISGHTALYWYRQSLGQGLEFLIYFQGNSAPDKSGLPSDRFSAERTGGSVSTLTIQRTQQEDSAVYLCASSLGYADSDTQYFGPGTRLTVL.